The sequence of this T cell receptor (beta chain) was determined in a study of CD8 T cells in ankylosing spondylitis. TCRdb independently ran MiXCR on the 5' RACE reads; one entry per CDR3 protein. The table records about 270,000 distinct CDR3 sequences, 30% to 35% of them present only once. The CDR3 is 15 amino acids. V was clipped by 6 bases and J by 1 base; unmatched bases: 6. The V gene's germline CDR1 is DFQATT and CDR2 SNEGSKA (reference sequence). Input material: blood, either unsorted or a sorted T cell fraction (not recorded which). V usage is TRBV20-1 and J usage is TRBJ2-1; 10 bases match TRBD2. The origin of this receptor is a male donor with ankylosing spondylitis or in good health (not recorded which). The CDR3 nucleotides read TGCAGTGCCTCAATGACTAGCGGGTCCTACAATGAGCAGTTCTTC. Translating it yields CSASMTSGSYNEQFF.